A selection of T cell receptor beta chains follows, all from one sample in a study of Graves' ophthalmopathy and Graves' hyperthyroidism. Each CDR3 protein gets one entry after TCRdb re-called the multiplex PCR reads with MiXCR. This table holds about 740,000 distinct CDR3 sequences, 40% found once. The sample taken for sequencing was peripheral blood. These receptors were collected from an adult man with Graves' ophthalmopathy. Both conserved end residues are part of each CDR3. A D gene is named only where the DNA matches it firmly. Some rows have no size entry. The others give once, few or many, or a class for an expanded clone.

>TRBV9|TRBJ2-5|-|-
CASSVAVRGPQETQYF
TGTGCCAGCAGCGTAGCTGTGCGAGGCCCTCAAGAGACCCAGTACTTC
>TRBV7-9|TRBJ2-5|TRBD1|-
CASSQQGLRQETQYF
TGTGCCAGCAGCCAACAGGGGCTGAGACAAGAGACCCAGTACTTC
>TRBV20-1|TRBJ2-7|TRBD1|few
CSAKPGQSYEQYF
TGCAGTGCGAAACCGGGACAGAGCTACGAGCAGTACTTC
>TRBV2|TRBJ1-1|-|once
CASGRGRTKNTEAFF
TGTGCCAGTGGAAGGGGGAGAACAAAGAACACTGAAGCTTTCTTT
>TRBV7-2|TRBJ1-3|-|few
CASSYTGLSGNTIYF
TGTGCCAGCAGCTACACAGGGCTTAGTGGAAACACCATATATTTT
>TRBV19|TRBJ2-3|TRBD1|-
CASSANRGTDTQYF
TGTGCCAGTAGTGCCAACAGGGGTACAGATACGCAGTATTTT
>TRBV15|TRBJ1-2|TRBD1|-
CATSREYSGTAYGYTF
TGTGCCACCAGCAGAGAGTATTCAGGGACAGCCTATGGCTACACCTTC
>TRBV5-4|TRBJ2-5|-|once
CASSQRTAEKETQYF
TGTGCCAGCAGCCAGAGGACAGCAGAAAAAGAGACCCAGTACTTC
>TRBV20-1|TRBJ1-4|-|-
CSATRDTGGEKLFF
TGCAGTGCTACCAGGGACACTGGGGGTGAAAAACTGTTTTTT
>TRBV7-2|TRBJ2-7|TRBD1|few
CASSRQGQTYEQYF
TGTGCCAGCAGTAGACAGGGACAAACCTACGAGCAGTACTTC
>TRBV29-1|TRBJ2-7|-|-
CSARVPGGRSYEQYF
TGCAGTGCTAGAGTTCCGGGGGGCCGCTCCTACGAGCAGTACTTC
>TRBV25-1|TRBJ2-7|-|-
CASSPPVGREQYF
TGTGCCAGCTCGCCACCAGTGGGGCGAGAGCAGTACTTC
>TRBV2|TRBJ1-2|-|-
CASSQAGTDYGHTF
TGCGCCAGCAGCCAAGCCGGGACGGACTATGGCCACACCTTC
>TRBV7-9|TRBJ2-7|TRBD2|-
CASSHEAGGGTYEQYF
TGCGCCAGCAGCCATGAGGCCGGGGGAGGGACCTACGAGCAGTACTTC
>TRBV29-1|TRBJ1-4|-|-
CSVRVGASNEKLFF
TGCAGCGTCCGAGTGGGGGCCTCTAATGAAAAACTGTTTTTT
>TRBV2|TRBJ2-7|TRBD2|-
CASRMTSGVDEQYF
TGTGCCAGCAGAATGACTAGCGGGGTTGACGAGCAGTACTTC
>TRBV15|TRBJ1-4|-|many
CATSRRRDNEKLFF
TGTGCCACCAGCAGGAGGCGAGATAATGAAAAACTGTTTTTT
>TRBV15|TRBJ2-5|-|-
CATSRGTSRGEETQYF
TGTGCCACCAGCAGAGGAACTTCTAGGGGGGAAGAGACCCAGTACTTC
>TRBV29-1|TRBJ1-1|-|many
CSVHTRGNTEAFF
TGCAGCGTTCACACCAGGGGGAACACTGAAGCTTTCTTT
>TRBV19|TRBJ2-6|-|-
CASRGWGYSSSGANVLTF
TGTGCCAGTAGGGGCTGGGGATATTCAAGCTCTGGGGCCAACGTCCTGACTTTC
>TRBV2|TRBJ2-5|-|-
CASNWGIETQYF
TGTGCCAGCAATTGGGGGATTGAGACCCAGTACTTC
>TRBV3-1|TRBJ2-2|TRBD2|-
CASMRRGASTGELFF
TGTGCCAGCATGCGGCGGGGGGCGAGCACCGGGGAGCTGTTTTTT
>TRBV11-2|TRBJ1-2|-|few
CASSYPGTQYGYTF
TGTGCCAGCAGCTATCCCGGGACACAGTATGGCTACACCTTC
>TRBV29-1|TRBJ2-2|-|few
CSVCTPAGAGTGELFF
TGCAGCGTCTGTACACCTGCAGGGGCAGGGACCGGGGAGCTGTTTTTT
>TRBV7-9|TRBJ1-2|TRBD1|many
CASSDRGGNYGYTF
TGTGCCAGCAGCGATAGAGGGGGCAACTATGGCTACACCTTC
>TRBV28|TRBJ2-7|-|-
CASRSVDEQYF
TGTGCCAGCCGATCGGTCGACGAGCAGTACTTC
>TRBV7-9|TRBJ2-7|-|-
CASSLFLSYEQYF
TGTGCCAGCAGCTTATTCCTTTCCTACGAGCAGTACTTC
>TRBV19|TRBJ1-3|-|few
CASSSQGIAGNTIYF
TGTGCCAGTAGTAGCCAGGGAATAGCTGGAAACACCATATATTTT
>TRBV29-1|TRBJ1-2|TRBD1|many
CSVDEGANDYGYTF
TGCAGCGTTGACGAGGGGGCGAATGACTATGGCTACACCTTC
>TRBV25-1|TRBJ1-4|-|once
CASSPTSRRVTAELFF
TGTGCCAGCAGCCCCACCTCCCGACGGGTTACGGCGGAACTGTTTTTT
>TRBV25-1|TRBJ2-2|TRBD1|-
CASRSTGVDTGELFF
TGCGCCAGCAGGTCGACAGGGGTCGATACCGGGGAGCTGTTTTTT
>TRBV20-1|TRBJ2-7|-|many
CSAHSPSFAPF
TGCAGTGCTCATAGTCCTAGCTTTGCCCCCTTC
>TRBV5-1|TRBJ1-2|TRBD1|-
CASSLDLQGAYGYTF
TGCGCCAGCAGCTTGGATCTACAGGGGGCTTATGGCTACACCTTC
>TRBV2|TRBJ1-4|-|few
CASSSSQGHEKLFF
TGTGCCAGCAGTTCAAGTCAGGGACATGAAAAACTGTTTTTT
>TRBV5-8|TRBJ2-5|TRBD2|few
CACGTGGQETQYF
TGTGCCTGCGGAACGGGAGGCCAAGAGACCCAGTACTTC
>TRBV11-2|TRBJ1-4|-|many
CASSTDRARKLFF
TGTGCCAGCAGCACGGACAGAGCAAGAAAACTGTTTTTT
>TRBV5-6|TRBJ2-7|TRBD1|many
CASSWTGAEQYF
TGTGCCAGCAGCTGGACAGGGGCCGAGCAGTACTTC
>TRBV29-1|TRBJ1-1|-|many
CSVEEGGKAFF
TGCAGCGTTGAAGAGGGGGGAAAAGCTTTCTTT
>TRBV6-1|TRBJ1-5|-|-
CASRNGGYNQPQHF
TGTGCCAGCAGAAACGGGGGCTACAATCAGCCCCAGCATTTT